Following are 6 T cell receptor beta chains from one sample sequenced in a study of T cells in Graves' hyperthyroidism and ophthalmopathy. TCR beta CDR3 regions were amplified from RNA transcripts. During a first-round RT-PCR of the TCR CDR3, the HTBI primer set was used. In TCRdb, the multiplex PCR reads were re-called with MiXCR into one record per CDR3 protein. The sample records hundreds of thousands of distinct CDR3 sequences, over 35% being singletons. Sequencing was carried out using blood. The receptor set was obtained from a man between 18 and 35 years old with Graves' hyperthyroidism.

This clonotype appeared many times. CDR3 residues: CASSIVLTGTGKTEAFF. In DNA, the CDR3 is TGTGCCAGTAGTATAGTCTTAACCGGGACAGGGAAAACTGAAGCTTTCTTT. The J gene is TRBJ1-1, the V gene TRBV19, with 9 bases lining up with TRBD1. The ends lost 1 base at V and 5 bases at J; junction bases unmatched: 11. This CDR3 comprises 17 residues. Germline CDR1 is LNHDA and CDR2 is SQIVND (reference sequence).

The genes are TRBV2 and TRBJ1-6; 9 bases align to TRBD1. J was trimmed by 10 bases and V by 6 bases; bases with no gene match: 4. Germline V gives CDR1 SNHLY, CDR2 FYNNEI. This CDR3 contains 13 residues. The CDR3 region is CASRQGAGSPLHF. The CDR3 DNA follows: TGTGCCAGCAGACAGGGGGCTGGGTCACCCCTCCACTTT.

This chain links TRBV2 with TRBJ2-6, with TRBD2 identical over 9 bases. Germline loops: CDR1 SNHLY, CDR2 FYNNEI. V trimming: 6 bases; J trimming: 2 bases; junction bases outside the gene matches: 8. The CDR3 extends over 17 amino acids. CDR3 region: CASSQVGLATGANVLTF. CDR3 in DNA: TGTGCCAGCAGCCAAGTGGGACTAGCTACTGGGGCCAACGTCCTGACTTTC.

V gene TRBV29-1 combines with J gene TRBJ1-5, with D tentatively TRBD1 (5 bases). Deletions cut 0 bases from V and 1 base from J, with 10 bases between. Germline lookup yields CDR1 SQVTM and CDR2 ANQGSEA. CDR3 length equals 15 residues. CDR3 residues: CSVEESPGSNQPQHF. CDR3 in DNA: TGCAGCGTTGAAGAGTCACCAGGGAGCAATCAGCCCCAGCATTTT.

The rearrangement links TRBV7-2 to TRBJ1-3; no clear D. Per germline, CDR1 SGHTA and CDR2 FQGNSA. The ends were cut back, 4 bases at V and 4 bases at J, with 11 bases in the middle. The CDR3 is 14 amino acids. CDR3 amino acids: CASSSVAGGNTIYF. DNA of the CDR3: TGTGCCAGCAGCTCAGTCGCGGGAGGAAACACCATATATTTT.

This clonotype came up many times. The rearrangement uses TRBV5-1 and TRBJ1-4, with a tentative D call TRBD1 (5 bases). From germline, CDR1 is SGHRS and CDR2 YFSETQ. The CDR3 spans 14 residues. Trimming removed 2 bases at V and 6 bases at J, with 11 bases between. The DNA for the CDR3 is TGCGCCAGCAGCTTCGGTCAGGGAGATGAAAAACTGTTTTTT. Translated, it gives CASSFGQGDEKLFF.